This TCR beta chain was sequenced during a study of Graves' ophthalmopathy and Graves' hyperthyroidism. This clonotype has a count of ten or more. Its antigen is not identified. Trimming pared 3 bases from V and 8 bases from J, leaving 16 bases between. This CDR3 spans 15 amino acids. The study, taken as a whole, reports: Ophthalmopathy progression cases were predicted by the model with roughly 68% sensitivity and more than 72% specificity. Blood was where most expanded thyroid clonotypes above 0.001 frequency also turned up.

The authors amplified TCR beta CDR3 regions from RNA transcripts. First-round RT-PCR with HTBI primers preceded a second-round multiplex PCR. TCRdb re-called the multiplex PCR reads through MiXCR, storing one row per CDR3 protein. The sample records roughly 610,000 distinct CDR3 sequences, about a fifth being singletons. The chain links TRBV12-3 or TRBV12-4 to TRBJ2-2, with D perhaps TRBD2 (6 bases). Specimen: peripheral blood. This clonotype originated in a woman between 18 and 29 years old with stable Graves' hyperthyroidism. Some clones in this sample may be carry-over from other donors' samples. The DNA of the CDR3 is TGTGCCAGCAGTTTGGCTAGCGCAGGTGGTGGGGAGCTGTTTTTT. It is translated as CASSLASAGGGELFF.